This T cell receptor (beta chain) derives from a study of blood T cell repertoires in COVID-19. Study-wide context: The origin of the acute and convalescent COVID-19 samples was the United States, Italy and Spain. T cells, B-cell-depleted T cells, or PBMCs provided the cDNA or gDNA that served as material.

The assay was immunoSEQ multiplex PCR, and TCRdb's table has in-frame clones only and misses some. The repertoire holds 57,000 or so clones, with 79% as singletons. This clone was picked up a small number of times. Looked up from germline, CDR1 is SGHRS and CDR2 is YFSETQ. The V segment lost 3 bases and the J segment 3 bases; nucleotides outside the gene matches: 0. The CDR3 is 13 residues long. Sequenced: peripheral blood. This TCR derives from a woman of 80 years or more with active or convalescent COVID-19. The rearrangement joins TRBV5-1 to TRBJ1-1; 9 bases map to TRBD1. CDR3 loop: CASSWTGDTEAFF. For the CDR3, the DNA is TGCGCCAGCAGCTGGACAGGGGACACTGAAGCTTTCTTT.